Each of the 28 T cell receptor beta chains below was sequenced from the same sample in a study of OX40 agonist ivuxolimab in advanced cancers. Sequenced by immunoSEQ multiplex PCR; TCRdb stores in-frame clones only, minus some. Among about 45,000 clones, more than 65% were seen once, and the ten largest hold about 2.4%. Here the sequenced sample was CD4+ or CD8+ T cells sorted from blood, taken in a trial of the OX40 agonist ivuxolimab. These receptors all come from an adult with an advanced solid tumor such as melanoma, head and neck, liver or kidney cancer.

The chain combines TRBV7-2 with TRBJ1-6, with 8 bases fitting TRBD1. V dropped 5 bases and J dropped 7; count of bases not matched to a gene: 7. Germline CDR1 and CDR2: SGHTA and FQGNSA. There are 15 residues in the CDR3. The CDR3 region is CASSPGTGWNSPLHF. The CDR3 DNA follows: TGTGCCAGCAGCCCGGGGACAGGTTGGAATTCACCCCTCCACTTT.

J is TRBJ1-2 and V is TRBV29-1; TRBD1 might be the D (5 bases). The CDR3 has 13 residues. The ends were cut back, 7 bases at V and 1 base at J, with 13 bases in the middle. Germline V CDR1 and CDR2: SQVTM, ANQGSEA. CDR3 sequence: CSASSRVNYGYTF. CDR3 DNA: TGCAGCGCCTCTTCCAGGGTTAACTATGGCTACACCTTC.

The rearrangement links TRBV7-8 to TRBJ2-7; the match to TRBD1 covers 8 bases. V dropped 5 bases and J dropped 5; count of bases not matched to a gene: 11. The CDR3 runs to 15 residues. Germline V gene lookup returns CDR1 SGHVS and CDR2 FQNEAQ. The CDR3 bases are TGTGCCAGCAGCCCGCGCGACAGGGGTTCCCACGAGCAGTACTTC. The encoded protein is CASSPRDRGSHEQYF.

The chain carries TRBV27 and TRBJ2-5; 7 bases agree with TRBD1. Unmatched junction bases numbered 5, after V lost 2 bases and J lost 5 bases. The germline V gene has CDR1 MNHEY and CDR2 SMNVEV (reference sequence). This CDR3 has 14 residues. The CDR3 is CASSLLGGAETQYF. CDR3 bases: TGTGCCAGCAGTTTACTAGGGGGCGCGGAGACCCAGTACTTC.

This chain connects TRBV7-2 to TRBJ2-5, with 7 bases identical to TRBD2. The CDR3 is made up of 13 amino acids. Germline CDR1 is SGHTA and CDR2 is FQGNSA. V lost 5 bases and J lost 6; bases outside the gene matches: 6. CDR3 amino acids: CASSRTSTQTQYF. CDR3 sequence (DNA): TGTGCCAGCAGCCGGACTAGTACGCAGACCCAGTACTTC.

This chain uses TRBV7-8 with TRBJ1-4; the D gene is possibly TRBD1 (5 bases). The CDR3 spans 15 residues. CDR1 is SGHVS and CDR2 is FQNEAQ in the germline V gene. Trimming pared 5 bases from V and 8 bases from J, leaving 18 bases between. CDR3 in amino acids: CASSPDRWGGEKLFF. The CDR3 nucleotides read TGTGCCAGCAGCCCCGACCGGTGGGGCGGCGAAAAACTGTTTTTT.

V usage is TRBV27 and J usage is TRBJ1-4, with D possibly matching TRBD1 (5 bases). Germline CDR1 is MNHEY and CDR2 is SMNVEV (reference sequence). The CDR3 is 12 residues long. V was pared by 5 bases and J by 14 bases, with 15 bases between. This CDR3 is CASSLTGGTLFF. As DNA, the CDR3 is TGTGCCAGCAGTCTGACCGGGGGAACCCTGTTTTTT.

The chain uses TRBV6-1 and TRBJ2-1; tentatively, D is TRBD1 (6 bases). The V and J ends lost 3 bases and 5 bases respectively, with 11 bases between them. CDR1 is MNHNS, CDR2 SASEGT, per germline. The CDR3 sequence is 14 residues long. The CDR3 region has the DNA TGTGCCAGCAGTGAGAACAGGGTAAACAATGAGCAGTTCTTC. It codes for CASSENRVNNEQFF.

This clone showed up just once. V gene TRBV5-1 combines with J gene TRBJ2-1; D is unclear. Germline CDR1 reads SGHRS; CDR2 reads YFSETQ. Trimming took off 2 bases at V and 4 bases at J, with 10 bases between the two ends. The CDR3 is 14 residues long. The DNA of the CDR3 is TGCGCCAGCAGCTTACTGGCCGGATACAATGAGCAGTTCTTC. Translated, it gives CASSLLAGYNEQFF.

This rearrangement joins TRBV12-5 to TRBJ1-2; the match to TRBD1 covers 9 bases. CDR3 length: 13 amino acids. Germline trimming cut 4 bases from V and 8 bases from J; bases unmatched to any gene: 5. The germline V gene encodes CDR1 LGHNT and CDR2 FRNRAP. The CDR3, as DNA: TGTGCTAGTGGTTGGGGGGACAGGGACGGCTACACCTTC. This translates into CASGWGDRDGYTF.

V and J are TRBV2 and TRBJ2-5; a possible D gene is TRBD1 (7 bases). The CDR3 is 15 amino acids. With 4 bases removed from V and 1 base from J, the gap between germline ends came to 13 bases. Germline V CDR1 and CDR2: SNHLY, FYNNEI. The CDR3 sequence is CASSVRGTAQETQYF. The CDR3 nucleotides read TGTGCCAGCAGTGTTCGGGGGACAGCCCAAGAGACCCAGTACTTC.

CDR3: CASSSPGVIGELFF. CDR3 nucleotide sequence: TGTGCCAGCAGCTCCCCGGGGGTAATCGGGGAGCTGTTTTTT. This chain links TRBV7-2 with TRBJ2-2, with a weak D call TRBD2 (6 bases). The CDR3 sequence is 14 residues long. Trimming pared 4 bases from V and 7 bases from J, leaving 13 bases between. Germline lookup yields CDR1 SGHTA and CDR2 FQGNSA.

The chain uses TRBV19 and TRBJ2-4; D is unresolved. V was trimmed by 1 base and J by 6 bases, leaving 10 bases between them. Germline CDR1 LNHDA, CDR2 SQIVND (reference sequence). The CDR3 has 14 residues. For the CDR3, the DNA is TGTGCCAGTAGTATAGCGCAGGTGGGAAACATTCAGTACTTC. It encodes CASSIAQVGNIQYF.

This chain connects TRBV15 to TRBJ2-1; weak D call: TRBD1 (6 bases). CDR1 LNHNV and CDR2 YYDKDF come from the germline V gene (reference sequence). The CDR3 runs 15 residues. V lost 0 bases to trimming and J lost 7 bases, with 13 bases between them. The DNA of the CDR3 is TGTGCCACCAGCAGAGATAGCCAGGGGTCAAATGAGCAGTTCTTC. Translated: CATSRDSQGSNEQFF.

The rearrangement links TRBV5-8 to TRBJ2-7; D might be TRBD1 or TRBD2, each matching 5 bases. Germline V gene data show CDR1 as SGHTS and CDR2 as YDEGEE. The V end was cut by 4 bases, the J end by 0 bases, with 20 bases between. This CDR3 contains 17 residues. The CDR3 sequence is CASSPYLGVLSSYEQYF. DNA of the CDR3: TGTGCCAGCAGCCCCTACCTGGGGGTTCTAAGCTCCTACGAGCAGTACTTC.

The chain combines TRBV6-5 with TRBJ1-1; D is unresolved. This CDR3 has 14 residues. The V gene lost 6 bases and the J gene lost 0 bases, with 11 bases spanning the gap. Germline-derived CDR1 and CDR2 are MNHEY and SVGAGI. DNA for the CDR3: TGTGCCAGCAGGTCCCCCCATATGAACACTGAAGCTTTCTTT. Translating gives CASRSPHMNTEAFF.

This clone was seen a handful of times. The chain recombines TRBV6-5 with TRBJ2-1; 9 positions agree with TRBD1. J lost 1 base, V lost 5 bases, and 3 bases had no gene match. Germline V gene data show CDR1 as MNHEY and CDR2 as SVGAGI. The CDR3 spans 15 residues. As DNA, the CDR3 is TGTGCCAGCAGTCCCGGGACAGGGTCCTACAATGAGCAGTTCTTC. Its protein is CASSPGTGSYNEQFF.

This clone was seen only a few times. This chain links TRBV5-1 with TRBJ1-5; D may be TRBD1 (6 bases). The germline gives CDR1 SGHRS, CDR2 YFSETQ. Trimming stripped 0 bases from V and 2 bases from J, with 9 bases between. The CDR3 totals 15 residues. The CDR3 DNA follows: TGCGCCAGCAGCTTGGAAGGGGGAGGCAATCAGCCCCAGCATTTT. Amino acids: CASSLEGGGNQPQHF.

The V and J genes are TRBV2 and TRBJ2-1; no definite D call. The CDR3 spans 12 residues. Trimming cost V 7 bases and J 5 bases, with 9 bases left between them. Germline CDR1 and CDR2: SNHLY and FYNNEI. The CDR3 is CASKGFNNEQFF. The DNA for the CDR3 is TGTGCCAGCAAAGGGTTCAACAATGAGCAGTTCTTC.

This sequence joins TRBV6-5 and TRBJ2-7; a possible D gene is TRBD2 (6 bases). Germline CDR1 and CDR2: MNHEY and SVGAGI. The CDR3 covers 14 residues. V was clipped by 6 bases and J by 2 bases, with 14 bases between them. The CDR3 region is CASRWGEDTYEQYF. The CDR3, as DNA: TGTGCCAGCAGGTGGGGGGAAGATACCTACGAGCAGTACTTC.

V usage is TRBV5-1 and J usage is TRBJ2-2; TRBD1 agrees at 7 bases. Germline lookup yields CDR1 SGHRS and CDR2 YFSETQ. V lost 3 bases and J lost 5; bases outside the gene matches: 10. This CDR3 comprises 16 residues. The CDR3 DNA sequence: TGCGCCAGCAGCTCTGGACAGGTAACCCGGACCGGGGAGCTGTTTTTT. Translated: CASSSGQVTRTGELFF.

The V call is TRBV5-1, the J call TRBJ1-3; D unresolved. V lost 2 bases and J lost 4, with 4 bases in between. Germline V gene sequence: CDR1 SGHRS, CDR2 YFSETQ. This CDR3 contains 12 residues. The CDR3 loop reads CASSLKGNTIYF. CDR3 DNA: TGCGCCAGCAGCTTAAAAGGAAACACCATATATTTT.

The rearrangement links TRBV6-5 to TRBJ1-3; D call uncertain. Germline CDR1 MNHEY, CDR2 SVGAGI. Trimming pared 0 bases from V and 2 bases from J, leaving 8 bases between. CDR3 size: 15 residues. The CDR3 nucleotides are TGTGCCAGCAGTTACTCGACGGGGACTGGAAACACCATATATTTT. It encodes CASSYSTGTGNTIYF.

This chain joins TRBV6-6 and TRBJ2-3; 9 bases match TRBD2. Germline V gives CDR1 MNHNY, CDR2 SVGAGI (reference sequence). V lost 6 bases, J lost 6 bases, and 4 bases stayed unmatched. This CDR3 region has 13 residues. CDR3 nucleotides: TGTGCCAGCAGCCTAGCGGGGCCCGATACGCAGTATTTT. It is translated as CASSLAGPDTQYF.

The J gene is TRBJ2-3, the V gene TRBV6-5; 7 positions match TRBD1. Germline CDR1 reads MNHEY; CDR2 reads SVGAGI. The CDR3 has 14 residues. Losses at the gene ends were 5 bases for V and 3 bases for J; bases not matched to a gene: 5. Written as DNA, the CDR3 is TGTGCCAGCAGTGAGACAGGGCCTACAGATACGCAGTATTTT. Its protein product is CASSETGPTDTQYF.

The CDR3 spells CASSSGGGTSGIPSTDTQYF. The CDR3 nucleotides read TGTGCCAGCAGCTCCGGGGGTGGGACTAGCGGGATACCTAGCACAGATACGCAGTATTTT. V gene TRBV9 combines with J gene TRBJ2-3; TRBD2 agrees at 13 bases. The CDR3 length is 20 residues. V shed 4 bases, J shed 0 bases, and the junction held 14 bases outside the gene matches. Germline CDR1 is SGDLS and CDR2 is YYNGEE.

The chain uses TRBV5-4 and TRBJ1-2, with a weak D call TRBD1 (6 bases). The germline V gene has CDR1 SGHNT and CDR2 YYREEE (reference sequence). Trimming stripped 1 base from V and 2 bases from J, with 9 bases between. The CDR3 covers 14 residues. For the CDR3, the DNA is TGTGCCAGCAGCTTGTCGGGACAAAACTATGGCTACACCTTC. Translation gives CASSLSGQNYGYTF.

This clone was detected only a few times. V gene TRBV10-3 combines with J gene TRBJ2-1; 14 bases map to TRBD2. J gave up 6 bases and V 0 bases, and 1 base lay outside the gene matches. The length of the CDR3 is 16 residues. The germline V gene has CDR1 ENHRY and CDR2 SYGVKD. The CDR3 region is CAISESTSGRANEQFF. DNA of the CDR3: TGTGCCATCAGTGAGTCGACTAGCGGGAGGGCCAATGAGCAGTTCTTC.